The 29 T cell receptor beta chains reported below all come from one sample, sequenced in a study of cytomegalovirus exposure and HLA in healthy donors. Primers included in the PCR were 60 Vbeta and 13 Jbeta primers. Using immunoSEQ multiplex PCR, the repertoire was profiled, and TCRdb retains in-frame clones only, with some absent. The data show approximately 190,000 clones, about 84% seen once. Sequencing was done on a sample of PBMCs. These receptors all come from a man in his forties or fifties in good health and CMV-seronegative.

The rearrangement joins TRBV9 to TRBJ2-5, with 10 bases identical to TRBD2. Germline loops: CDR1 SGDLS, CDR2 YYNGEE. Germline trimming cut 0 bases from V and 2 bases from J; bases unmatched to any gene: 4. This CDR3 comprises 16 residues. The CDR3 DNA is TGTGCCAGCAGCGTAGCCCAGCGGGGGGGGCAAGAGACCCAGTACTTC. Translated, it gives CASSVAQRGGQETQYF.

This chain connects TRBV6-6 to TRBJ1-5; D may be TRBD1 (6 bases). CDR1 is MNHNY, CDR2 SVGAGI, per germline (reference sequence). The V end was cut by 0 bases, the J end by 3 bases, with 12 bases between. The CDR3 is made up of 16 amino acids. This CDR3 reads CASSYSAGVDNQPQHF. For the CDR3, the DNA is TGTGCCAGCAGTTACTCGGCAGGGGTTGACAATCAGCCCCAGCATTTT.

In DNA form, the CDR3 reads TGTGCCAGCAGTCCTGGACAGGGGAGGAATGGCTACACCTTC. Protein sequence: CASSPGQGRNGYTF. J is TRBJ1-2 and V is TRBV2; 9 nucleotides align to TRBD1. CDR3 length: 14 residues. V lost 5 bases to trimming and J lost 6 bases; unmatched junction nucleotides: 7. Germline values: CDR1 SNHLY, CDR2 FYNNEI.

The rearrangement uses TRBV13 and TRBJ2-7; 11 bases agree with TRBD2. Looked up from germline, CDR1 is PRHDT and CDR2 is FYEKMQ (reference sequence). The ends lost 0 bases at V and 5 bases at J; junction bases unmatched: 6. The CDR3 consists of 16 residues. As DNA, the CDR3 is TGTGCCAGCAGCTTAGGCCTAGCGGGGGGAAGTAACGAGCAGTACTTC. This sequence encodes CASSLGLAGGSNEQYF.

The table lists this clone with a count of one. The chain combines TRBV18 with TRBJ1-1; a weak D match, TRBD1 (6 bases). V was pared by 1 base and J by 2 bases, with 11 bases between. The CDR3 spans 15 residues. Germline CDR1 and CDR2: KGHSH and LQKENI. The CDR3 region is CASSPRAGVNTEAFF. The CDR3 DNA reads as TGTGCCAGCTCACCACGGGCAGGGGTCAACACTGAAGCTTTCTTT. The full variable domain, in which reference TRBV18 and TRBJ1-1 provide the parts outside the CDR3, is NAGVMQNPRHLVRRRGQEARLRCSPMKGHSHVYWYRQLPEEGLKFMVYLQKENIIDESGMPKERFSAEFPKEGPSILRIQQVVRGDSAAYFCASSPRAGVNTEAFFGQGTRLTVV.

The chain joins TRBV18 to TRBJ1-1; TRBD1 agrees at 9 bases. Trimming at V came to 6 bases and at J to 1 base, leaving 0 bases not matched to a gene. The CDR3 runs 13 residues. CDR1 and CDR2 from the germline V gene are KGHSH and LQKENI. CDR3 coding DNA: TGTGCCAGCTCGGGACAGGGGAACACTGAAGCTTTCTTT. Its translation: CASSGQGNTEAFF.

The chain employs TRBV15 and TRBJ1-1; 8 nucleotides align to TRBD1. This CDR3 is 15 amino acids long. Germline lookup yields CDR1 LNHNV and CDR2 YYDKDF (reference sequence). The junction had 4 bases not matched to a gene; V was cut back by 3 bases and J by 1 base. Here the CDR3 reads CATSRDRAANTEAFF. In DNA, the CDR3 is TGTGCCACCAGCAGGGACAGGGCAGCGAACACTGAAGCTTTCTTT.

In DNA form, the CDR3 reads TGTGCCACCAGCAGAGATCGGAGCTCCTATAATTCACCCCTCCACTTT. This translates into CATSRDRSSYNSPLHF. The chain joins TRBV15 to TRBJ1-6; D remains ambiguous. Trimming shortened V by 0 bases and J by 0 bases, and 6 bases separated the two germline ends. The CDR3 runs to 16 residues. Germline CDR1 reads LNHNV; CDR2 reads YYDKDF (reference sequence).

The CDR3 DNA reads TGTGCCAATCCACAGGGGACCCCCTACGAGCAGTACTTC. Protein sequence: CANPQGTPYEQYF. The chain has TRBV10-3 and TRBJ2-7; 7 nucleotides line up with TRBD1. Trimming removed 10 bases from V and 2 bases from J; junction bases left unmatched: 8. Per the germline V gene, CDR1 is ENHRY and CDR2 is SYGVKD. The CDR3 consists of 13 residues.

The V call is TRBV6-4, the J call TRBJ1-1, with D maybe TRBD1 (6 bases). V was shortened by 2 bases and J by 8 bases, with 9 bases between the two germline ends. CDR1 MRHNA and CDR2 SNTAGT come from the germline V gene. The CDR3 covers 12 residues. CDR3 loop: CASSDRGQEAFF. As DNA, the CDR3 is TGTGCCAGCAGTGACCGCGGACAGGAAGCTTTCTTT.

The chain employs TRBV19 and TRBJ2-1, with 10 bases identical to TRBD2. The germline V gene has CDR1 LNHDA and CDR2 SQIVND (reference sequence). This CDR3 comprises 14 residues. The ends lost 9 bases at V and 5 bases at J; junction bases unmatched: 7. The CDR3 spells CASESGGANNEQFF. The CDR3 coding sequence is TGTGCCAGCGAAAGCGGGGGGGCTAACAATGAGCAGTTCTTC.

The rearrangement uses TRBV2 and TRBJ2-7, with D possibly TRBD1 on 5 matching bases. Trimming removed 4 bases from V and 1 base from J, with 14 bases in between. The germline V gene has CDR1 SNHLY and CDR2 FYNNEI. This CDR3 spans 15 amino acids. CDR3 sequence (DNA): TGTGCCAGCAGTGGAGCGCTGACAGCTTCCTACGAGCAGTACTTC. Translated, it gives CASSGALTASYEQYF.

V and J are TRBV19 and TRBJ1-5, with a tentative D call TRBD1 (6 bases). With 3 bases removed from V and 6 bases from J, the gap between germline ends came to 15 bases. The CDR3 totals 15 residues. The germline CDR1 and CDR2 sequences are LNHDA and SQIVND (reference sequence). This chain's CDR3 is CASSMSAGTIQPQHF. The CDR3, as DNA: TGTGCCAGTAGTATGTCGGCAGGGACAATTCAGCCCCAGCATTTT. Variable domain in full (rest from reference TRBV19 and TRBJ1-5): DGGITQSPKYLFRKEGQNVTLSCEQNLNHDAMYWYRQDPGQGLRLIYYSQIVNDFQKGDIAEGYSVSREKKESFPLTVTSAQKNPTAFYLCASSMSAGTIQPQHFGDGTRLSIL.

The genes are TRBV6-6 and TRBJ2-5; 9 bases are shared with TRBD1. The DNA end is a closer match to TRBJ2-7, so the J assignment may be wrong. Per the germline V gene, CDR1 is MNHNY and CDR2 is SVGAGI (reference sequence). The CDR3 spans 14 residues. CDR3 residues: CASSYSRQGDEQYF. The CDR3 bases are TGTGCCAGCAGTTACTCACGACAGGGGGACGAGCAGTACTTC.

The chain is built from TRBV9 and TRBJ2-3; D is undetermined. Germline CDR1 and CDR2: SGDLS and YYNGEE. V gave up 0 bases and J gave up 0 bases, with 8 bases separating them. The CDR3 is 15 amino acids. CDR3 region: CASSVVSTSTDTQYF. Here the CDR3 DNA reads TGTGCCAGCAGCGTAGTAAGCACTAGCACAGATACGCAGTATTTT.

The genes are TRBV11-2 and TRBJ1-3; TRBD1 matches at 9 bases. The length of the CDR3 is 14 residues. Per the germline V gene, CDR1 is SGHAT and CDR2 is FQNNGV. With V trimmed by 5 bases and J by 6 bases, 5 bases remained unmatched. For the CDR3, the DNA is TGTGCCAGCAGCACCACAGGGGGCGTAAACACCATATATTTT. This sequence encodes CASSTTGGVNTIYF. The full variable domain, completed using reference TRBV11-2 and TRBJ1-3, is EAGVAQSPRYKIIEKRQSVAFWCNPISGHATLYWYQQILGQGPKLLIQFQNNGVVDDSQLPKDRFSAERLKGVDSTLKIQPAKLEDSAVYLCASSTTGGVNTIYFGEGSWLTVV.

The CDR3 loop reads CASSPEAGANYGYTF. The CDR3 DNA follows: TGTGCCAGCTCACCAGAGGCCGGAGCTAACTATGGCTACACCTTC. This chain connects TRBV18 to TRBJ1-2; D is unclear. Between the trimmed V and J ends, which lost 2 bases and 0 bases, there was a span of 10 bases. Germline V gives CDR1 KGHSH, CDR2 LQKENI. The CDR3 has 15 residues. Full variable domain (rest looked up from reference TRBV18 and TRBJ1-2): NAGVMQNPRHLVRRRGQEARLRCSPMKGHSHVYWYRQLPEEGLKFMVYLQKENIIDESGMPKERFSAEFPKEGPSILRIQQVVRGDSAAYFCASSPEAGANYGYTFGSGTRLTVV.

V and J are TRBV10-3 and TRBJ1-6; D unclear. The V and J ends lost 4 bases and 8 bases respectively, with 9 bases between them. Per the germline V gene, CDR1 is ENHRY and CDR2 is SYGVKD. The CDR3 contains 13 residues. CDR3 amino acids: CAISGESHSPLHF. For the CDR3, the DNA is TGTGCCATCAGTGGAGAAAGTCATTCACCCCTCCACTTT.

Here the CDR3 reads CASSVLQGGNGYTF. CDR3 DNA: TGTGCCAGCAGTGTTCTACAGGGAGGGAACGGCTACACCTTC. This chain uses TRBV6-1 with TRBJ1-2, with D possibly matching TRBD1 (6 bases). The V and J ends lost 4 bases and 8 bases respectively, with 17 bases between them. The CDR3 spans 14 residues. Per the germline V gene, CDR1 is MNHNS and CDR2 is SASEGT.

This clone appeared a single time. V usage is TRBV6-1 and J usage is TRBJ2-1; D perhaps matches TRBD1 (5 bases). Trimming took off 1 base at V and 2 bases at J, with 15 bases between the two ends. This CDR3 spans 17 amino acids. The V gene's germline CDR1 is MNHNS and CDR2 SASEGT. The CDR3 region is CASSEGVGGAPYNEQFF. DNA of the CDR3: TGTGCCAGCAGTGAAGGAGTAGGTGGGGCCCCCTACAATGAGCAGTTCTTC.

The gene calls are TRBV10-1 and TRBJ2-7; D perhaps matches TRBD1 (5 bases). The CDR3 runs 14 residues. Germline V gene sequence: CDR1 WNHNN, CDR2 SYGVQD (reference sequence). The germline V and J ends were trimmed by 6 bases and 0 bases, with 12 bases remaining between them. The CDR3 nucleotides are TGCGCCAGCAGCGGCATGGACACCTCCTACGAGCAGTACTTC. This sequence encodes CASSGMDTSYEQYF.

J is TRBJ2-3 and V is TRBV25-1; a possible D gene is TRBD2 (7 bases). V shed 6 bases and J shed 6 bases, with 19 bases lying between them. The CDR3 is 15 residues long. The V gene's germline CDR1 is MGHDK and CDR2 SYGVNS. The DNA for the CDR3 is TGTGCCAGCAGGGGAGAGGGGGGGCTCAAGGATACGCAGTATTTT. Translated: CASRGEGGLKDTQYF.

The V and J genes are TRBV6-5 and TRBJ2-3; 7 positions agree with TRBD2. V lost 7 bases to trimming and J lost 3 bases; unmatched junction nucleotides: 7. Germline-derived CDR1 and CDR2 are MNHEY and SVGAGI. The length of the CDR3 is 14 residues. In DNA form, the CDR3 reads TGTGCCAGCACCCCAGGGAGGGAGACAGATACGCAGTATTTT. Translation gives CASTPGRETDTQYF.

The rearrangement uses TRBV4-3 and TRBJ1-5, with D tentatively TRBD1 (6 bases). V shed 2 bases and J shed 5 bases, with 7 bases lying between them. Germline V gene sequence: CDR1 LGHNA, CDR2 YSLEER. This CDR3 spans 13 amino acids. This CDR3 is CASSQNRDQPQHF. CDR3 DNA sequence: TGCGCCAGCAGCCAAAACAGGGATCAGCCCCAGCATTTT.

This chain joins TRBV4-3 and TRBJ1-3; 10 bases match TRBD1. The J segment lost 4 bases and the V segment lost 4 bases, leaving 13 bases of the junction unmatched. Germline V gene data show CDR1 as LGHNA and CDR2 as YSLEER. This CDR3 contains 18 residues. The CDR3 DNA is TGCGCCAGCAGCCCACAGGCCCCCGGGACAGGGGACGGAAACACCATATATTTT. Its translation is CASSPQAPGTGDGNTIYF.

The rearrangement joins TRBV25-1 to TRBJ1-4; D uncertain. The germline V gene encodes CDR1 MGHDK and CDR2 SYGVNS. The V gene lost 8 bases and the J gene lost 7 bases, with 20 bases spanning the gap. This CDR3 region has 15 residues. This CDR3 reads CASGSSTVRGEKLFF. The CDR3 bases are TGTGCCAGCGGCAGTTCAACGGTCCGGGGTGAAAAACTGTTTTTT.

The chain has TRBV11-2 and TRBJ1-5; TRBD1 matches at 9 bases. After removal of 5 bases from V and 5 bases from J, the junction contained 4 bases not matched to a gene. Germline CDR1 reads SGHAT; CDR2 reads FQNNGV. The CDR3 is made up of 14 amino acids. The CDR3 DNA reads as TGTGCCAGCAGCCGCGGGACAGGGCATCAGCCCCAGCATTTT. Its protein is CASSRGTGHQPQHF.

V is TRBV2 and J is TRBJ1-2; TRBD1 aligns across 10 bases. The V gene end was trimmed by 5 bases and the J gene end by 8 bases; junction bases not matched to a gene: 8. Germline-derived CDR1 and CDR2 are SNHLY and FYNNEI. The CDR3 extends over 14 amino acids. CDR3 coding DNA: TGTGCCAGCAGTCGACAGGGGGCCGGTGGGGGCTACACCTTC. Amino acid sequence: CASSRQGAGGGYTF.

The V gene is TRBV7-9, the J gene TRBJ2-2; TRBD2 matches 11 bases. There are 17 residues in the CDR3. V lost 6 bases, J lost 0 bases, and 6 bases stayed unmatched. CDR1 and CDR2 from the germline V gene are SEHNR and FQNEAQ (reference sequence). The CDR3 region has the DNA TGTGCCAGCAGAGACCTGACTAGCGGGGCGAACACCGGGGAGCTGTTTTTT. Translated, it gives CASRDLTSGANTGELFF.